The clone carrying this T cell receptor (beta chain) occurred once. This specimen comes from a study of CD4+ T cells in melanoma. This CDR3 is 12 amino acids long. Trimming at V came to 5 bases and at J to 7 bases, leaving 4 bases not matched to a gene. Looked up from germline, CDR1 is SNHLY and CDR2 is FYNNEI. Using immunoSEQ multiplex PCR, the repertoire was profiled, and TCRdb retains in-frame clones only, with some absent. This table has about 120,000 clones, around 92% appearing once. Specimen: peripheral blood. This receptor was taken from a human donor with melanoma. J is TRBJ2-7 and V is TRBV2; 8 bases align to TRBD2. CDR3 loop: CASSTGREEQYF. The CDR3 bases are TGTGCCAGCAGTACCGGGAGGGAAGAGCAGTACTTC.